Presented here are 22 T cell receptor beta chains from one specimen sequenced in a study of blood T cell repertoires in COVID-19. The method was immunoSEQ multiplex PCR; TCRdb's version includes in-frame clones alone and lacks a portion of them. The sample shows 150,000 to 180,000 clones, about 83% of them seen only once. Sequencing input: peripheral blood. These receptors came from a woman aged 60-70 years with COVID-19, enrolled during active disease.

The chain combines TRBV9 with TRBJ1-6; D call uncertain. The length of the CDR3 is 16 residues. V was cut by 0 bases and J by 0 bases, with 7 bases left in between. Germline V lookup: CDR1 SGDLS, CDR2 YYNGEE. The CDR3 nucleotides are TGTGCCAGCAGCGTAGGACACGGCTCCTATAATTCACCCCTCCACTTT. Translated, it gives CASSVGHGSYNSPLHF. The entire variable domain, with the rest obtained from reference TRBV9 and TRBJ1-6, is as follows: DSGVTQTPKHLITATGQRVTLRCSPRSGDLSVYWYQQSLDQGLQFLIQYYNGEERAKGNILERFSAQQFPDLHSELNLSSLELGDSALYFCASSVGHGSYNSPLHFGNGTRLTVT.

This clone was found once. Here the CDR3 DNA reads TGTGCCAGCTCACCACTAGCGGGAATAAACACCGGGGAGCTGTTTTTT. Protein: CASSPLAGINTGELFF. The V and J genes are TRBV18 and TRBJ2-2; TRBD2 agrees at 8 bases. The V gene end was trimmed by 1 base and the J gene end by 2 bases; junction bases not matched to a gene: 3. The CDR3 sequence is 16 residues long. Per the germline V gene, CDR1 is KGHSH and CDR2 is LQKENI.

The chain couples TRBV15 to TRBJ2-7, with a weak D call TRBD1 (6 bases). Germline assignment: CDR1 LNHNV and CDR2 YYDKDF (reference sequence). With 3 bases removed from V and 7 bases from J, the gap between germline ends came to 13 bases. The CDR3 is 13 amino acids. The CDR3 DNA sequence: TGTGCCACCAGCAGGTCAGGGGTTAGGGAGCAGTACTTC. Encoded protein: CATSRSGVREQYF.

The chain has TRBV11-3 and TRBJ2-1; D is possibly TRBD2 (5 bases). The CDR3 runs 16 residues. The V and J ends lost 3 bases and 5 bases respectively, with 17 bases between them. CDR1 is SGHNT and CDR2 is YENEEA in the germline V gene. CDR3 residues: CASSLDRDLHNNEQFF. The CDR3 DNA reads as TGTGCCAGCAGCTTGGACCGGGATTTACATAACAATGAGCAGTTCTTC.

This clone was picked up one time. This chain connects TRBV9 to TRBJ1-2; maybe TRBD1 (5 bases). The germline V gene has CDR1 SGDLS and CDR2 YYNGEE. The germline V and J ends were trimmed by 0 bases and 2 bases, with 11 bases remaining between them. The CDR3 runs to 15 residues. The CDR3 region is CASSVARDGNYGYTF. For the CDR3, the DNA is TGTGCCAGCAGCGTAGCCAGGGATGGGAACTATGGCTACACCTTC.

The CDR3 is CASSQRTISYEQYF. In nucleotides, the CDR3 is TGTGCCAGCAGCCAGCGGACTATCTCCTACGAGCAGTACTTC. The J gene is TRBJ2-7, the V gene TRBV3-1 (or the pseudogene TRBV3-2); a possible D gene is TRBD2 (6 bases). Germline loops: CDR1 LGHDT, CDR2 YNNKEL (reference sequence). Deletions cut 3 bases from V and 0 bases from J, with 9 bases between. The CDR3 contains 14 residues.

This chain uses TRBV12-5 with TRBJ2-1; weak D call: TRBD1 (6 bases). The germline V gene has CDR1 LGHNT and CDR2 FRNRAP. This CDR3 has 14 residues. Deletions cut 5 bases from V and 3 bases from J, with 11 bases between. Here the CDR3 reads CASGESGVYNEQFF. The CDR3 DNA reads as TGTGCTAGTGGTGAATCAGGGGTCTACAATGAGCAGTTCTTC.

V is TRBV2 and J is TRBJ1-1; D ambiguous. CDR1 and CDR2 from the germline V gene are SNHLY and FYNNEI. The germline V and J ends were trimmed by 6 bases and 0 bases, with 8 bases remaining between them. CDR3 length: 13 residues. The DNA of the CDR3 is TGTGCCAGCAGCCTCCACATGAACACTGAAGCTTTCTTT. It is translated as CASSLHMNTEAFF.

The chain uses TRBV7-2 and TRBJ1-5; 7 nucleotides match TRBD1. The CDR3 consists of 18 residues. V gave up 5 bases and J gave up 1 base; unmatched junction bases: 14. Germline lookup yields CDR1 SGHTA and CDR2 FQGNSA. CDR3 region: CASSPLPLGTASNQPQHF. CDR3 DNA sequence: TGTGCCAGCAGCCCCCTGCCCTTAGGGACAGCAAGCAATCAGCCCCAGCATTTT. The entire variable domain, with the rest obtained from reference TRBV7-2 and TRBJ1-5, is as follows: GAGVSQSPSNKVTEKGKDVELRCDPISGHTALYWYRQSLGQGLEFLIYFQGNSAPDKSGLPSDRFSAERTGGSVSTLTIQRTQQEDSAVYLCASSPLPLGTASNQPQHFGDGTRLSIL.

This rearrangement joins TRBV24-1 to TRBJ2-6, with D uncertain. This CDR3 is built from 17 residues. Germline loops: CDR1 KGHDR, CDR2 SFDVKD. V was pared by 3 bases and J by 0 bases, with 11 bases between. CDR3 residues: CATSDHAGYSGANVLTF. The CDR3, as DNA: TGTGCCACCAGTGATCACGCCGGTTACTCTGGGGCCAACGTCCTGACTTTC.

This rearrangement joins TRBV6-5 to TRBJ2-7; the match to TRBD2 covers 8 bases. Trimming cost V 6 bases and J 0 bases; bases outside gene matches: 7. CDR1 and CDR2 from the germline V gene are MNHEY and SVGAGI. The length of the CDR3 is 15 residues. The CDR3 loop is CASSPSGSDSYEQYF. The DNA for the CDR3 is TGTGCCAGCAGCCCGAGCGGGAGTGACTCCTACGAGCAGTACTTC.

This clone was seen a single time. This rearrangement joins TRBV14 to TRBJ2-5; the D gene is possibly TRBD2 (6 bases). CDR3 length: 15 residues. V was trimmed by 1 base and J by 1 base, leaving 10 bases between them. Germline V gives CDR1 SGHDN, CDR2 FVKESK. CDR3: CASSQVWDFQETQYF. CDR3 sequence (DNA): TGTGCCAGCAGCCAAGTTTGGGACTTCCAAGAGACCCAGTACTTC.

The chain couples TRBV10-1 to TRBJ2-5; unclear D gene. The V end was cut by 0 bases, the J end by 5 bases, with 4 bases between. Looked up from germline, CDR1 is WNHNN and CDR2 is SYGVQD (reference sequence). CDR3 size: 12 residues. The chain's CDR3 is CASSESPETQYF. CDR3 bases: TGCGCCAGCAGTGAGTCTCCGGAGACCCAGTACTTC.

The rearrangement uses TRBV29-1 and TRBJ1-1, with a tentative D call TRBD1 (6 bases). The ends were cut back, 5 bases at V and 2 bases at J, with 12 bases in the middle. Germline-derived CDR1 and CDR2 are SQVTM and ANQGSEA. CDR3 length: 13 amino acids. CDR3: CSVRRGANTEAFF. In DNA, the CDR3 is TGCAGCGTTCGTCGGGGGGCAAACACTGAAGCTTTCTTT.

CDR3 loop: CATSDPGQGDQPQHF. CDR3 nucleotides: TGTGCCACCAGTGACCCAGGACAGGGAGATCAGCCCCAGCATTTT. The chain combines TRBV24-1 with TRBJ1-5; 8 bases map to TRBD1. CDR1 and CDR2 from the germline V gene are KGHDR and SFDVKD. The V gene end was trimmed by 4 bases and the J gene end by 5 bases; junction bases not matched to a gene: 6. The CDR3 totals 15 residues.

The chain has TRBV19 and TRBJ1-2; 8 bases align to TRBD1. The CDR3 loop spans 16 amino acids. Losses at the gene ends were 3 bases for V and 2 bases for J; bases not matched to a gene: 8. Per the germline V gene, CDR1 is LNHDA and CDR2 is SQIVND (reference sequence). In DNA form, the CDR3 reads TGTGCCAGTAGTATCCGCCCAGGGGGCCTAAACTATGGCTACACCTTC. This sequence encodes CASSIRPGGLNYGYTF.

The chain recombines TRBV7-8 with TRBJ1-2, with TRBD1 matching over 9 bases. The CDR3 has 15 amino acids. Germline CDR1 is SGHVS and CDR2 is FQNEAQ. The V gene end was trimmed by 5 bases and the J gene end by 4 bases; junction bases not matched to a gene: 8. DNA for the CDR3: TGTGCCAGCAGCGCCCGGGACAGGGCGACCTATGGCTACACCTTC. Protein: CASSARDRATYGYTF.

The CDR3 spells CASSVGAGTGKETQYF. DNA of the CDR3: TGTGCCAGCAGCGTAGGAGCCGGGACAGGGAAAGAGACCCAGTACTTC. The genes are TRBV9 and TRBJ2-5; TRBD1 agrees at 9 bases. This CDR3 has 16 amino acids. The V and J ends lost 0 bases and 3 bases, in that order; junction bases with no gene match: 6. CDR1 and CDR2 (germline): SGDLS, YYNGEE.

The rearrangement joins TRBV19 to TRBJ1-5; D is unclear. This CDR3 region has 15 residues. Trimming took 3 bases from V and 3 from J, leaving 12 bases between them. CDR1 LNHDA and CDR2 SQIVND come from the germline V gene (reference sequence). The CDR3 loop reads CASSIIQEYNQPQHF. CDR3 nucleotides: TGTGCCAGTAGTATTATTCAGGAATACAATCAGCCCCAGCATTTT.

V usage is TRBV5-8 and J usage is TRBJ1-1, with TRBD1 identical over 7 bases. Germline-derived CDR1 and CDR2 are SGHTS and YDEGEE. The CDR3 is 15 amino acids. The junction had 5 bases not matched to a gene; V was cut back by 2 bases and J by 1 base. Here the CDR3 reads CASSFTGASNTEAFF. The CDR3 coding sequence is TGTGCCAGCAGCTTCACAGGGGCCTCGAACACTGAAGCTTTCTTT.

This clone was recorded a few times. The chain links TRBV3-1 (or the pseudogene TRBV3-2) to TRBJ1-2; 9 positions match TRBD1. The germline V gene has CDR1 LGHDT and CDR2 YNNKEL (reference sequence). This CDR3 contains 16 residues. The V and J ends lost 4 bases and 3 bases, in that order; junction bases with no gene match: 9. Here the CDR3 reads CASSPGTGTHYYGYTF. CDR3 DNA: TGTGCCAGCAGCCCCGGGACAGGGACCCATTACTATGGCTACACCTTC.

Here the CDR3 DNA reads TGTGCCAGCAGCTTAGTTCAGCCCAGGTCACCCCTCCACTTT. It yields the protein CASSLVQPRSPLHF. V is TRBV7-2 and J is TRBJ1-6; D gene ambiguous. Per the germline V gene, CDR1 is SGHTA and CDR2 is FQGNSA. V shed 1 base and J shed 10 bases, with 11 bases lying between them. This CDR3 comprises 14 residues.